This TCR beta chain was found in a study of blood T cell repertoires in COVID-19. The wider study: The United States, Italy and Spain provided the acute and convalescent COVID-19 samples.

Produced via immunoSEQ multiplex PCR; TCRdb's table is partial and in-frame only. The sample contains roughly 150,000 clones, about 83% of which appear only once. Germline V gene lookup returns CDR1 SGDLS and CDR2 YYNGEE. The CDR3 length is 13 residues. The V end was cut by 0 bases, the J end by 5 bases, with 9 bases between. The TCR comes from a human donor in a cohort sampled during active COVID-19. Sequenced: peripheral blood. The chain carries TRBV9 and TRBJ2-7; a possible D gene is TRBD2 (5 bases). The CDR3 bases are TGTGCCAGCAGCGTAGAATCGGGGAACGAGCAGTACTTC. Its translation is CASSVESGNEQYF.